These T cell receptor beta chains were read from a single sample in a study of blood T cell repertoires in COVID-19. The repertoire was sequenced with immunoSEQ multiplex PCR; TCRdb's copy has only in-frame clones and lacks some. Of around 240,000 clones listed, 75% to 90% are singletons. The sample comprised PBMCs or T cells enriched from blood (not recorded which). The receptor set was obtained from a woman in her fifties or sixties who had recovered from COVID-19. CDR3s include the opening cysteine and the closing phenylalanine or tryptophan. D genes are given only for firm matches. Not all rows give a size; the values are once, few, many and, for expanded clones, a class.

CDR3nt: TGTGCCTGGAGCGGCGGGGGCAACTATGGCTACACCTTC; CDR3aa: CAWSGGGNYGYTF; j_gene: TRBJ1-2; d_gene: -; v_gene: TRBV30; abundance: -
CDR3nt: TGTGCCAGCAGTTTCCACGGACTAGCGGAATCCTACGAGCAGTACTTC; CDR3aa: CASSFHGLAESYEQYF; j_gene: TRBJ2-7; d_gene: TRBD2; v_gene: TRBV28; abundance: -
CDR3nt: TGTGCCAGCAGTGAGGGACAGGGTTCCTACGAGCAGTACTTC; CDR3aa: CASSEGQGSYEQYF; j_gene: TRBJ2-7; d_gene: TRBD1; v_gene: TRBV6-1; abundance: -
CDR3nt: TGTGCCAGCATGAAGACAGGAAAGCTCACTGAAGCTTTCTTT; CDR3aa: CASMKTGKLTEAFF; j_gene: TRBJ1-1; d_gene: -; v_gene: TRBV2; abundance: -
CDR3nt: TGTGCCAGCACCCGACTGGGTAGGAATTCACCCCTCCACTTT; CDR3aa: CASTRLGRNSPLHF; j_gene: TRBJ1-6; d_gene: -; v_gene: TRBV28; abundance: -
CDR3nt: TGCAGCTTCGCGGGGATTTCGTACAATGAGCAGTTCTTC; CDR3aa: CSFAGISYNEQFF; j_gene: TRBJ2-1; d_gene: -; v_gene: TRBV29-1; abundance: -
CDR3nt: TGTGCCAGCAGTTACGTACAGGGCTTTGCCAAAAACATTCAGTACTTC; CDR3aa: CASSYVQGFAKNIQYF; j_gene: TRBJ2-4; d_gene: -; v_gene: TRBV6-2/TRBV6-3; abundance: -
CDR3nt: TGTGCCACCAGTGATTCCGGGACAGGGGGGACCGGGGAGCTGTTTTTT; CDR3aa: CATSDSGTGGTGELFF; j_gene: TRBJ2-2; d_gene: TRBD1; v_gene: TRBV24-1; abundance: -
CDR3nt: TGTGCCAGCAGCTTAAGGGGGGGCAACCAAGAGACCCAGTACTTC; CDR3aa: CASSLRGGNQETQYF; j_gene: TRBJ2-5; d_gene: -; v_gene: TRBV7-9; abundance: -
CDR3nt: TGTGCCAGCAGCTTAGACAGGGAGCACGAGCAGTACTTC; CDR3aa: CASSLDREHEQYF; j_gene: TRBJ2-7; d_gene: -; v_gene: TRBV7-9; abundance: once
CDR3nt: TGTGCCTGGAGGGGGACCGGGACAGGTTACAATGAGCAGTTCTTC; CDR3aa: CAWRGTGTGYNEQFF; j_gene: TRBJ2-1; d_gene: TRBD1; v_gene: TRBV30; abundance: -
CDR3nt: TGTGCCAGCAGCTTTCGTAGACTAGCGGGGAACACCGGGGAGCTGTTTTTT; CDR3aa: CASSFRRLAGNTGELFF; j_gene: TRBJ2-2; d_gene: TRBD2; v_gene: TRBV7-9; abundance: -
CDR3nt: TGTGCCAGCAGTGCGCGGGGAAGCACAGATACGCAGTATTTT; CDR3aa: CASSARGSTDTQYF; j_gene: TRBJ2-3; d_gene: -; v_gene: TRBV28; abundance: -
CDR3nt: TGTGCCAGCGGATACAGGGTGCATGGCTACACCTTC; CDR3aa: CASGYRVHGYTF; j_gene: TRBJ1-2; d_gene: -; v_gene: TRBV6-5; abundance: -
CDR3nt: TGTGCCATCAGTGAGTCGGGCGGGGGAACTGAAGCTTTCTTT; CDR3aa: CAISESGGGTEAFF; j_gene: TRBJ1-1; d_gene: -; v_gene: TRBV10-3; abundance: once
CDR3nt: TGTGCCAGCAGCTTAACGGGTACCGAGCAGTACTTC; CDR3aa: CASSLTGTEQYF; j_gene: TRBJ2-7; d_gene: -; v_gene: TRBV7-9; abundance: -
CDR3nt: TGTGCCACCAGCGGCGGGAGGGAGATTCCGCAGTATTTT; CDR3aa: CATSGGREIPQYF; j_gene: TRBJ2-3; d_gene: TRBD2; v_gene: TRBV15; abundance: -
CDR3nt: TGTGCCAGCAGCCGGGACAGGGGTAACGAGCAGTACTTC; CDR3aa: CASSRDRGNEQYF; j_gene: TRBJ2-7; d_gene: TRBD1; v_gene: TRBV6-5; abundance: once
CDR3nt: TGTGCCGGCAGGGACAGACACACCGGGGAGCTGTTTTTT; CDR3aa: CAGRDRHTGELFF; j_gene: TRBJ2-2; d_gene: TRBD1; v_gene: TRBV6-5; abundance: -
CDR3nt: TGTGCCAGCAGCTTGGACCCAGGGGGAACTTATGGCTACACCTTC; CDR3aa: CASSLDPGGTYGYTF; j_gene: TRBJ1-2; d_gene: TRBD1; v_gene: TRBV5-4; abundance: -
CDR3nt: TGTGCCAGCAGCCAAATCCCGGGACTAGACGAAAATGAGCAGTTCTTC; CDR3aa: CASSQIPGLDENEQFF; j_gene: TRBJ2-1; d_gene: TRBD2; v_gene: TRBV14; abundance: -
CDR3nt: TGTGCCAGTAGTTTGGGTGATGGAGGAGTCCTCTCTGGAAACACCATATATTTT; CDR3aa: CASSLGDGGVLSGNTIYF; j_gene: TRBJ1-3; d_gene: -; v_gene: TRBV19; abundance: -